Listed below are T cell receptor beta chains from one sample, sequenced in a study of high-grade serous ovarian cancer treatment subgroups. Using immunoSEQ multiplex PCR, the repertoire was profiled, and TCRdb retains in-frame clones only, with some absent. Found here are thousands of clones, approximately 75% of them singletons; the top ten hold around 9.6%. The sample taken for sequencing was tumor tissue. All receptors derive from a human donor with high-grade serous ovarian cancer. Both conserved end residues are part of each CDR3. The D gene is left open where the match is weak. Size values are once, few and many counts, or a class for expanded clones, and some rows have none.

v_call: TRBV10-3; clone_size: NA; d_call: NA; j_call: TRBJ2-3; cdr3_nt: TGTGCCATCAGTGACCACCATCGGCGGGGGCAGGGAACAGATACGCAGTATTTT; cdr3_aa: CAISDHHRRGQGTDTQYF
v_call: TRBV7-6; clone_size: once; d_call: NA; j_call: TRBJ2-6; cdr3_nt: TGTGCCAGCAGCCTAAGCTCTGGGGCCAACGTCCTGACTTTC; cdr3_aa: CASSLSSGANVLTF
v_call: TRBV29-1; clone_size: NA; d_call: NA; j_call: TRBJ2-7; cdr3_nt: TGCAGCGTTGTTGGTTTTCAGGGCTACGAGCAGTACTTC; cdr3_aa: CSVVGFQGYEQYF
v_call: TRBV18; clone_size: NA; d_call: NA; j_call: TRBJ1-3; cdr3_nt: TGTGCCAGCTCACCACCCGGATCGTCTCGTGGAAACACCATATATTTT; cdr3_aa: CASSPPGSSRGNTIYF
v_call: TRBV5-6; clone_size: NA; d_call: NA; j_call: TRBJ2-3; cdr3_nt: TGTGCCAGCAGCTTGGGTCGGGATACGCAGTATTTT; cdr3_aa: CASSLGRDTQYF
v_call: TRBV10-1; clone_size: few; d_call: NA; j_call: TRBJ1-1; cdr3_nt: TGCGCCAGCAGTGAGTCATGGGTGAACACTGAAGCTTTCTTT; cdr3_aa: CASSESWVNTEAFF
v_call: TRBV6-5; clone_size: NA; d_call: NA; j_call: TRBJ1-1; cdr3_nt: TGTGCCAGCAGTTACTTTGGGGGCGAGACGGACACTGAAGCTTTCTTT; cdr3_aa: CASSYFGGETDTEAFF
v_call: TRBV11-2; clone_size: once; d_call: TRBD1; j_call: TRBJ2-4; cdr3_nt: TGTGCCAGCAGCTTAGATCAGGGGACAGTTCAAGCCAAAAACATTCAGTACTTC; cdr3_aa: CASSLDQGTVQAKNIQYF
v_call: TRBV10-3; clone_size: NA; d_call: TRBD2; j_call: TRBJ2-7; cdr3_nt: TGTGCCATCAGTGAGTCACAGCGGGAGGTCCTCTCCTACGAGCAGTACTTC; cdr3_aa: CAISESQREVLSYEQYF
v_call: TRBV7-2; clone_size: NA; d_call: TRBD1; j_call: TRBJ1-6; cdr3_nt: TGTGCCAGCAACACGGGACAGGGGCTACCCCTCCACTTT; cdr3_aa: CASNTGQGLPLHF
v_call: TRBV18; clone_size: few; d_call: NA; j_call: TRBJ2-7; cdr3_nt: TGTGCCAGCTCACCACGTCGCGCTGGTGGGGCCTACGAGCAGTACTTC; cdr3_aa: CASSPRRAGGAYEQYF
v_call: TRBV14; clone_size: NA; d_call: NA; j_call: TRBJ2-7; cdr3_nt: TGTGCCAGCAGCCATCCTAGGACAGAATTCTACGAGCAGTACTTC; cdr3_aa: CASSHPRTEFYEQYF
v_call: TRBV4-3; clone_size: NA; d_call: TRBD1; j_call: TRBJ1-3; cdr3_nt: TGCGCCAGCAGCCAAGTTGCACCCAGGCTCACAGGGGGAAACGCCATATATTTT; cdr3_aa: CASSQVAPRLTGGNAIYF
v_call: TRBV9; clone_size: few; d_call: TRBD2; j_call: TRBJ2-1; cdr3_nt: TGTGCCAGCAGCCCACTAGCGGGAGGGCCCAATGAGCAGTTCTTC; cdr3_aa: CASSPLAGGPNEQFF
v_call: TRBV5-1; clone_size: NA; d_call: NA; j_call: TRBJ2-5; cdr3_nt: TGCGCCAGCAGCTTAGGTAGCTGGCAAGAGACCCAGTACTTC; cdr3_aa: CASSLGSWQETQYF
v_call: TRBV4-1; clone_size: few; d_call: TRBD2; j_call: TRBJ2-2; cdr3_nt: TGCGCCAGCAGCCAACCCCCGGGACTAGCGAACACCGGGGAGCTGTTTTTT; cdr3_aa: CASSQPPGLANTGELFF
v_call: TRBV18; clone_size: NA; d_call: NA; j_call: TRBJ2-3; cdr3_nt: TGTGCCAGCTCACCACCGATGGGCAGCCTCACAGATACGCAGTATTTT; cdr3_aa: CASSPPMGSLTDTQYF
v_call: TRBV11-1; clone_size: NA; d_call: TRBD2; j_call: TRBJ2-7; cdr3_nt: TGTGCCAGCAGCTTCTCTAGCGGGAGTCCCTACGAGCAGTACTTC; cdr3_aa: CASSFSSGSPYEQYF
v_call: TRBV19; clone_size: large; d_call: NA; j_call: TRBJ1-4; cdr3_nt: TGTGCCACCACTAGGAGTGCAGCTAATGAAAAACTGTTTTTT; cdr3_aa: CATTRSAANEKLFF
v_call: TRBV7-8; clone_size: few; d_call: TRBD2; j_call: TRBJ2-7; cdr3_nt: TGTGCCAGCAGCTTTCCGACGATACCGGGACTAGCGACGAAATCCTACGAGCAGTACTTC; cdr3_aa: CASSFPTIPGLATKSYEQYF
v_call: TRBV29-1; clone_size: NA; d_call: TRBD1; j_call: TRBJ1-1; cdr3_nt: TGCAGCGCACGGACAGGCGTGAACACTGAAGCTTTCTTT; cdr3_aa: CSARTGVNTEAFF
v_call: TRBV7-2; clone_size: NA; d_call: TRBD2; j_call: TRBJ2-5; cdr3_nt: TGTGCCAGCAGCCGCGGGGTAGCGGGGGCCCCGTGGCGAGAGACCCAGTACTTC; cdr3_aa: CASSRGVAGAPWRETQYF
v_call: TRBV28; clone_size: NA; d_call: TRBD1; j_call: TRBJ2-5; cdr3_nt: TGTGCCAGCAGTGGGGACAGGGCTCAAGAGACCCAGTACTTC; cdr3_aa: CASSGDRAQETQYF
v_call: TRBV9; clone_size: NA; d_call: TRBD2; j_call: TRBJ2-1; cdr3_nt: TGTGCCAGCAGTCACGGGACTAAGGGCAATGAGCAGTTCTTC; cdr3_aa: CASSHGTKGNEQFF
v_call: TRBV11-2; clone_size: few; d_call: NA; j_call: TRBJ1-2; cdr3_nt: TGTGCCAGCAGCTTAGAACCCGAGGACTATGGCTACACCTTC; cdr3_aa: CASSLEPEDYGYTF
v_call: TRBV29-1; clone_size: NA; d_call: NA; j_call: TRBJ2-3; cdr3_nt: TGCAGCGTTGGGGGTAGCACAGATACGCAGTATTTT; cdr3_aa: CSVGGSTDTQYF
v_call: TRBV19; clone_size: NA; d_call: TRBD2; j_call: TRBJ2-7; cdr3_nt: TGTGCCAGTAGTATCGGGAGCGGGAGGGGCTACGAGCAGTACTTC; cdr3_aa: CASSIGSGRGYEQYF
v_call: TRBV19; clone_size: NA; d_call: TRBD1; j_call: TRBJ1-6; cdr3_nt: TGTGCCAGTAGTATCTCCGGGACAGGGGGAGCGAATTCACCCCTCCACTTT; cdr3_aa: CASSISGTGGANSPLHF
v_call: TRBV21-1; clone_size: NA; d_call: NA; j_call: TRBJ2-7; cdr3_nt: TGTGCCAGCAGGGGGATCTACGAGCAGTACTTC; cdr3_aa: CASRGIYEQYF
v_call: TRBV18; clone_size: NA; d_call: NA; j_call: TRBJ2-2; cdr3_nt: TGTGCCAGCTCACCTTCGTCATCGGGTCCTTTCACCGGGGAGCTGTTTTTT; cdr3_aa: CASSPSSSGPFTGELFF
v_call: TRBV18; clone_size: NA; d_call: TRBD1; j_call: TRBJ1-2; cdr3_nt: TGTGCCAGCTCACCTCGCGACAGGGACCGAGGCTACACCTTC; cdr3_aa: CASSPRDRDRGYTF
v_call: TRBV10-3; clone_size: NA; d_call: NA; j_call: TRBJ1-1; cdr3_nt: TGTGCCATCAGTGGGGGGGCGCGCACTGAAGCTTTCTTT; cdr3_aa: CAISGGARTEAFF
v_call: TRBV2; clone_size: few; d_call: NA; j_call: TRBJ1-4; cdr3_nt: TGTGCCAGCAGTGAAGAGGGGCGAGGTGAAAAACTGTTTTTT; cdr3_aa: CASSEEGRGEKLFF
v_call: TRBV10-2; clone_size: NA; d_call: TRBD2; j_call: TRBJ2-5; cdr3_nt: TGCGCCAGCAGTGCCTTGAGCGGGAAAGGGACCCAGTACTTC; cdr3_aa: CASSALSGKGTQYF
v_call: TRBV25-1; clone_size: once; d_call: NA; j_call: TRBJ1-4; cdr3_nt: TGTGCCAGCAGTGTCGGGGGCGAAGGTGAAAAACTGTTTTTT; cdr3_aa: CASSVGGEGEKLFF
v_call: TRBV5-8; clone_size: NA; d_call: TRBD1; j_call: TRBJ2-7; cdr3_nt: TGTGCCAGCAGCTTCCGGGACAGGGGCCACGAGCAGTACTTC; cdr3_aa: CASSFRDRGHEQYF
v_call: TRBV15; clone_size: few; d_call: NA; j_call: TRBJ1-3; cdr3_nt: TGTGCCACCAGCCATGACCGAAACTCTGGAAACACCATATATTTT; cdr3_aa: CATSHDRNSGNTIYF
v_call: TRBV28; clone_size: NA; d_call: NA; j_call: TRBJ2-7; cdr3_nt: TGTGCCAGCAGCTTGGACAGATGGCAGGGATCCTACGAGCAGTACTTC; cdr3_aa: CASSLDRWQGSYEQYF